This T cell receptor beta chain originates from a study of blood T cell repertoires in COVID-19. Study information: Donors in the United States, Italy and Spain gave samples during acute or convalescent COVID-19. In each case, the material was cDNA or gDNA derived from T cells, B-cell-depleted T cells, or PBMCs.

As processed by the authors: Estimation of nucleated cell counts was performed using reference gene primer amplification. Only in-frame clones appear in the TCRdb table, and some are missing; sequencing was by immunoSEQ multiplex PCR. That table gives V, J and clone size, and the DNA gave D and trimming. The table shows about 330,000 clones, with 89% occurring only once. The germline V gene has CDR1 LNHDA and CDR2 SQIVND (reference sequence). Trimming removed 10 bases at V and 5 bases at J, with 11 bases between. The CDR3 spans 12 residues. Sequenced material: peripheral blood. This chain joins TRBV19 and TRBJ1-4; a weak D match, TRBD1 (6 bases). The TCR comes from a man in his late teens or twenties who had recovered from COVID-19. CDR3 sequence (DNA): TGTGCCACTAGGACAGTAAATGAAAAACTGTTTTTT. It codes for CATRTVNEKLFF.